Below are 19 T cell receptor beta chains sequenced from a single sample in a study of Graves' ophthalmopathy and Graves' hyperthyroidism. RNA transcripts were the source from which TCR beta CDR3 regions were amplified. An initial RT-PCR round employing HTBI primers preceded a second-round multiplex PCR. TCRdb re-called the multiplex PCR reads with MiXCR, one entry per CDR3 protein. The profile shows 300,000 to 350,000 distinct CDR3 sequences, roughly 15% of them singletons. The sequenced material came from peripheral blood. The receptors come from an adult man with Graves' ophthalmopathy.

Many counts were recorded for this clonotype. The chain combines TRBV11-2 with TRBJ2-7, with a weak D call TRBD1 (7 bases). V lost 1 base and J lost 3, with 13 bases in between. This CDR3 is 15 amino acids long. From germline, CDR1 is SGHAT and CDR2 FQNNGV. In DNA, the CDR3 is TGTGCCAGCAGCTTAGGGGCAGGGGGGATCTACGAGCAGTACTTC. Translated: CASSLGAGGIYEQYF.

In its sample, this clonotype was seen many times. The chain carries TRBV28 and TRBJ1-1, with TRBD1 matching over 7 bases. The CDR3 is 15 residues long. V lost 3 bases and J lost 4; bases outside the gene matches: 8. Germline loops: CDR1 MDHEN, CDR2 SYDVKM. The CDR3 protein is CASSFRQGKGTEAFF. CDR3 nucleotide sequence: TGTGCCAGCAGTTTCCGACAGGGTAAGGGCACTGAAGCTTTCTTT.

This clonotype was observed at least ten times. V is TRBV5-1 and J is TRBJ1-1; TRBD1 agrees at 7 bases. The trim removed 4 bases at V and 0 bases at J, leaving 6 bases unmatched. In germline, CDR1 is SGHRS, CDR2 YFSETQ. This CDR3 is built from 15 residues. The CDR3 here is CASSGMTGMNTEAFF. CDR3 sequence (DNA): TGCGCCAGCAGCGGGATGACAGGGATGAACACTGAAGCTTTCTTT.

J is TRBJ1-2 and V is TRBV20-1; a weak D match, TRBD1 (5 bases). V lost 7 bases and J lost 8, with 20 bases in between. The germline gives CDR1 DFQATT, CDR2 SNEGSKA (reference sequence). This CDR3 contains 13 residues. This chain's CDR3 is CSVASGGVGGYTF. DNA for the CDR3: TGCAGTGTTGCTAGCGGGGGGGTAGGGGGCTACACCTTC.

This clonotype was seen a few times. A much more abundant neighbour one base away suggests this may be a read error. CDR3 protein: CASMESGETQYF. The DNA of the CDR3 is TGTGCCAGCATGGAATCGGGAGAGACCCAGTACTTC. The V gene is TRBV7-2, the J gene TRBJ2-5; no firm D call. The V gene's germline CDR1 is SGHTA and CDR2 FQGNSA. V was cut by 7 bases and J by 4 bases, with 10 bases left in between. The CDR3 contains 12 residues.

This clonotype appeared many times. This chain links TRBV6-5 with TRBJ2-5; 15 nucleotides line up with TRBD2. The CDR3 is 18 residues long. The junction had 7 bases not matched to a gene; V was cut back by 4 bases and J by 1 base. The germline CDR1 and CDR2 sequences are MNHEY and SVGAGI. CDR3 bases: TGTGCCAGCAGTTCCCGGGGGACTAGCGGGAGGTTCCAAGAGACCCAGTACTTC. It specifies CASSSRGTSGRFQETQYF.

This clonotype was recorded at least ten times. The chain is built from TRBV5-1 and TRBJ2-6; D not resolved. Germline V lookup: CDR1 SGHRS, CDR2 YFSETQ. Between the trimmed V and J ends, which lost 8 bases and 0 bases, there was a span of 9 bases. The CDR3 sequence is 14 residues long. For the CDR3, the DNA is TGCGCCAGTGTTGATAGCTCTGGGGCCAACGTCCTGACTTTC. This encodes CASVDSSGANVLTF.

This clonotype was seen at least ten times. V and J are TRBV18 and TRBJ2-4; D not resolved. The CDR3 runs 14 residues. The germline V gene has CDR1 KGHSH and CDR2 LQKENI. Deletions cut 0 bases from V and 8 bases from J, with 11 bases between. CDR3 sequence: CASSPPSAKDIQYF. The CDR3 coding sequence is TGTGCCAGCTCACCACCGTCAGCCAAGGACATTCAGTACTTC. The variable domain in full, completed from reference TRBV18 and TRBJ2-4, reads NAGVMQNPRHLVRRRGQEARLRCSPMKGHSHVYWYRQLPEEGLKFMVYLQKENIIDESGMPKERFSAEFPKEGPSILRIQQVVRGDSAAYFCASSPPSAKDIQYFGAGTRLSVL.

This clonotype has ten or more counts. The chain has TRBV7-2 and TRBJ1-6; 9 bases fit TRBD1. The CDR3 length is 15 residues. Per the germline V gene, CDR1 is SGHTA and CDR2 is FQGNSA. V gave up 5 bases and J gave up 5 bases; unmatched junction bases: 4. This CDR3 is CASSQQGANNSPLHF. The CDR3 DNA reads as TGTGCCAGCAGCCAACAGGGGGCGAATAATTCACCCCTCCACTTT.

This clonotype was detected only a few times. The rearrangement links TRBV4-3 to TRBJ2-7, with D hard to call. Germline values: CDR1 LGHNA, CDR2 YSLEER. The CDR3 consists of 15 residues. V was pared by 4 bases and J by 0 bases, with 13 bases between. CDR3 sequence (DNA): TGCGCCAGCAGCCTTCAGCGTGATGGCTCCTACGAGCAGTACTTC. As protein: CASSLQRDGSYEQYF.

This clonotype was seen many times. The CDR3 region has the DNA TGTGCCAGCAGCTCCGAGGCCGGGTCGAACACCGGGGAGCTGTTTTTT. This gives the protein CASSSEAGSNTGELFF. The J gene is TRBJ2-2, the V gene TRBV7-9; D remains unclear. The V gene's germline CDR1 is SEHNR and CDR2 FQNEAQ (reference sequence). V was trimmed by 4 bases and J by 0 bases, leaving 12 bases between them. This CDR3 has 16 residues.

This clonotype was observed at least ten times. The gene calls are TRBV18 and TRBJ2-2; no firm D call. The CDR3 is made up of 14 amino acids. Trimming left V 2 bases short and J 0 bases short, with 4 bases between. Germline V gene sequence: CDR1 KGHSH, CDR2 LQKENI. CDR3 sequence: CASSPNANTGELFF. The CDR3 DNA reads as TGTGCCAGCTCACCAAACGCGAACACCGGGGAGCTGTTTTTT.

This clonotype came up many times. The chain is built from TRBV30 and TRBJ1-1; 9 bases agree with TRBD1. Germline CDR1 and CDR2: GTSNPN and SVGIG (reference sequence). CDR3 length: 13 amino acids. Unmatched junction bases numbered 5, after V lost 5 bases and J lost 4 bases. DNA for the CDR3: TGTGCCTGGTGGACAGGGGAATTCACTGAAGCTTTCTTT. Amino acids: CAWWTGEFTEAFF. The entire variable domain, with the rest obtained from reference TRBV30 and TRBJ1-1, is as follows: SQTIHQWPATLVQPVGSPLSLECTVEGTSNPNLYWYRQAAGRGLQLLFYSVGIGQISSEVPQNLSASRPQDRQFILSSKKLLLSDSGFYLCAWWTGEFTEAFFGQGTRLTVV.

This clonotype was counted ten times or more. The V gene is TRBV15, the J gene TRBJ2-7; TRBD1 agrees at 9 bases. V lost 2 bases to trimming and J lost 0 bases; unmatched junction nucleotides: 8. Germline V CDR1 and CDR2: LNHNV, YYDKDF (reference sequence). The CDR3 spans 17 residues. The CDR3 region has the DNA TGTGCCACCAGCAGATACCAGGGGACAGGGAGCTCCTACGAGCAGTACTTC. Amino acid sequence: CATSRYQGTGSSYEQYF. The whole variable domain, filled in from reference TRBV15 and TRBJ2-7, reads DAMVIQNPRYQVTQFGKPVTLSCSQTLNHNVMYWYQQKSSQAPKLLFHYYDKDFNNEADTPDNFQSRRPNTSFCFLDIRSPGLGDTAMYLCATSRYQGTGSSYEQYFGPGTRLTVT.

This clonotype was found many times. The CDR3 reads CASSTSDRNTEAFF. The DNA for the CDR3 is TGTGCCAGCAGTACCTCGGACAGGAACACTGAAGCTTTCTTT. This sequence joins TRBV6-5 and TRBJ1-1; TRBD1 might be the D (6 bases). Germline CDR1 and CDR2: MNHEY and SVGAGI. This CDR3 region has 14 residues. Trimming took off 5 bases at V and 1 base at J, with 11 bases between the two ends.

This clonotype has at least ten counts. The V gene is TRBV5-1, the J gene TRBJ2-7, with 8 bases that match TRBD2. This CDR3 is built from 14 residues. Per germline, CDR1 SGHRS and CDR2 YFSETQ. V trimming: 2 bases; J trimming: 3 bases; junction bases outside the gene matches: 4. The DNA for the CDR3 is TGCGCCAGCAGCTTCCGGGGGGGCCGCTACGAGCAGTACTTC. Translated: CASSFRGGRYEQYF.

Ten or more counts support this clonotype. The genes are TRBV6-5 and TRBJ2-2; D may be TRBD1 or TRBD2 (5 bases each). The CDR3 runs to 15 residues. Germline lookup yields CDR1 MNHEY and CDR2 SVGAGI. V lost 2 bases and J 5 bases, leaving 12 bases between the germline ends. This CDR3 is CASSYRAWGTGELFF. CDR3 bases: TGTGCCAGCAGTTACCGGGCCTGGGGGACCGGGGAGCTGTTTTTT.

This clonotype occurred many times. The gene calls are TRBV28 and TRBJ1-5, with TRBD1 identical over 7 bases. The CDR3 loop spans 17 amino acids. Germline loops: CDR1 MDHEN, CDR2 SYDVKM. V shed 1 base and J 6 bases; nucleotides not matched to a gene: 12. Written as DNA, the CDR3 is TGTGCCAGCAGTTTATCGGCAGGGGGTCTTTTTAGTCAGCCCCAGCATTTT. Its protein product is CASSLSAGGLFSQPQHF.

This clonotype was seen ten or more times. The rearrangement links TRBV15 to TRBJ1-1; TRBD1 might be the D (5 bases). V shed 0 bases and J shed 1 base, with 18 bases lying between them. CDR1 and CDR2 (germline): LNHNV, YYDKDF (reference sequence). This CDR3 is built from 18 residues. The CDR3 bases are TGTGCCACCAGCAGAGATGCTTCGGCAGGGACTAGGAACACTGAAGCTTTCTTT. Protein product: CATSRDASAGTRNTEAFF.